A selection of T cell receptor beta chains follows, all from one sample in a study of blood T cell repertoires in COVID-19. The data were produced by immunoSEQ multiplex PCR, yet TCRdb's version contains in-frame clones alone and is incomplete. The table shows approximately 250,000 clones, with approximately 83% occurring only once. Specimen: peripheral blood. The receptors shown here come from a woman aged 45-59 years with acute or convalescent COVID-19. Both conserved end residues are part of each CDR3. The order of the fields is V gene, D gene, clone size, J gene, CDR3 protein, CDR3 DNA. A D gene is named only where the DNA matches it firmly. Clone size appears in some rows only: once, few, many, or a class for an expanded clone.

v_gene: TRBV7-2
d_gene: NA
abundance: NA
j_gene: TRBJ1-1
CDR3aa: CASRFTGTGTEAFF
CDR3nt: TGTGCCAGCAGATTTACAGGGACGGGCACTGAAGCTTTCTTT

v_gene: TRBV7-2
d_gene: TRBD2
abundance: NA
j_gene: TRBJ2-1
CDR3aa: CASSLGGGASEQFF
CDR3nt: TGTGCCAGCAGCTTAGGCGGGGGGGCGAGTGAGCAGTTCTTC

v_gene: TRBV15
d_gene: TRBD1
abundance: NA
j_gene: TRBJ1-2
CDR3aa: CATRLTGGAEGYTF
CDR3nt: TGTGCCACCAGGTTAACAGGGGGCGCGGAGGGCTACACCTTC

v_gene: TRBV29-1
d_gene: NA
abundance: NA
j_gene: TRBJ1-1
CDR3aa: CSADTSPEAFF
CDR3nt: TGCAGCGCTGACACGAGCCCTGAAGCTTTCTTT

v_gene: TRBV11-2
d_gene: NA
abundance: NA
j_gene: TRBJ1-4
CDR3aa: CASSLATGLNEKLFF
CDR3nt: TGTGCCAGCAGCTTAGCTACAGGGCTTAATGAAAAACTGTTTTTT

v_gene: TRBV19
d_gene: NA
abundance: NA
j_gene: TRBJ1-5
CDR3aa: CASSPGGRPQHF
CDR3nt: TGTGCCAGTAGTCCCGGGGGGAGGCCCCAGCATTTT

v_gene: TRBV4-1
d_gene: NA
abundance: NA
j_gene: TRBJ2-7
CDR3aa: CASSQEEGGGLYEQYF
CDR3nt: TGCGCCAGCAGCCAAGAGGAAGGGGGGGGTTTGTACGAGCAGTACTTC

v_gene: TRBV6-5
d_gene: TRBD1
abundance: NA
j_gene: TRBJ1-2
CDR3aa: CASSGKGALGYTF
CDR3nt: TGTGCCAGCTCCGGAAAGGGGGCGCTTGGCTACACCTTC

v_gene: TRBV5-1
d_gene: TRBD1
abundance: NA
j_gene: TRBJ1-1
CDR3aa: CASSPGTAFNTEAFF
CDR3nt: TGCGCCAGCAGCCCCGGGACAGCTTTTAACACTGAAGCTTTCTTT

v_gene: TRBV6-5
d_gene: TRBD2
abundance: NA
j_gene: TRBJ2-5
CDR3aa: CASAPSGEKTQYF
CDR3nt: TGTGCCAGCGCTCCTAGCGGGGAAAAGACCCAGTACTTC

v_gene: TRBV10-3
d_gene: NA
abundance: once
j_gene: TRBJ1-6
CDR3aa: CAISERGPGPNSPLHF
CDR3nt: TGTGCCATCAGTGAGCGAGGGCCAGGACCAAATTCACCCCTCCACTTT

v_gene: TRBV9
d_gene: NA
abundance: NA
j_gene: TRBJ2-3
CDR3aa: CASSVGGVTDTQYF
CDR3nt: TGTGCCAGCAGCGTAGGGGGGGTCACAGATACGCAGTATTTT

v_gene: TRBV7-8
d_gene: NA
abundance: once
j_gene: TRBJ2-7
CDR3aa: CASSQDRMLDEQYF
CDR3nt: TGTGCCAGCAGCCAAGACAGGATGTTGGACGAGCAGTACTTC

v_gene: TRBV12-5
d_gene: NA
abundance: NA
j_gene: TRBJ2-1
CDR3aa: CASGLFQGQEQFF
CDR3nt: TGTGCTAGTGGTTTGTTTCAGGGGCAGGAGCAGTTCTTC

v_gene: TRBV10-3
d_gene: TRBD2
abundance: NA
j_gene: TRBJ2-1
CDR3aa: CAIRGTSGGDNEQFF
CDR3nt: TGTGCCATCAGGGGTACTAGCGGGGGGGATAATGAGCAGTTCTTC

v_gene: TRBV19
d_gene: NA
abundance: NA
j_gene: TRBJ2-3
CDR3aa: CASSAGEDTQYF
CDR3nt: TGTGCCAGTAGTGCAGGGGAGGATACGCAGTATTTT

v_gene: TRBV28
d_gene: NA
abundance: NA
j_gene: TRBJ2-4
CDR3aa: CASRFLRRGKNIQYF
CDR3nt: TGTGCCAGCAGGTTTTTACGCCGGGGGAAAAACATTCAGTACTTC

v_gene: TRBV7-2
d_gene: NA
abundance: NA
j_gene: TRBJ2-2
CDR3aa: CASSLVVLARTGELFF
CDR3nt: TGTGCCAGCAGCTTAGTAGTATTAGCTAGGACCGGGGAGCTGTTTTTT

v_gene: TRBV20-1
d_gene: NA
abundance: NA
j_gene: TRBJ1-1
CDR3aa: CSASLTAEAFF
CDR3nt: TGCAGTGCTAGTCTCACGGCTGAAGCTTTCTTT

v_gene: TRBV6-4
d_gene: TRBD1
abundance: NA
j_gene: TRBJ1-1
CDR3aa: CASSADRGTEAFF
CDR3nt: TGTGCCAGCAGTGCGGACAGGGGTACTGAAGCTTTCTTT

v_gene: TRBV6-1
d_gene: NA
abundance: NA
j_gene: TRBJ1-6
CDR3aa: CASSDGQDYSPLHF
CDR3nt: TGTGCCAGCAGTGATGGGCAGGATTATTCACCCCTCCACTTT

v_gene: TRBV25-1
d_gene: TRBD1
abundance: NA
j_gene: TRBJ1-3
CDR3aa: CASSRTGTGNTIYF
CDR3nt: TGTGCCAGCAGTCGGACAGGGACTGGAAACACCATATATTTT

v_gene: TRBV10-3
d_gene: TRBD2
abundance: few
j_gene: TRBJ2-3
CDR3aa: CAISEASGSLPDTQYF
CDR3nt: TGTGCCATCAGTGAAGCTAGCGGGAGCCTTCCAGATACGCAGTATTTT

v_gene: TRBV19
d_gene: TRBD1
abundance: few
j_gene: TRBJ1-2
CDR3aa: CASSPDRAAGYGYTF
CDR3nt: TGTGCCAGTAGTCCCGACAGGGCAGCTGGCTATGGCTACACCTTC

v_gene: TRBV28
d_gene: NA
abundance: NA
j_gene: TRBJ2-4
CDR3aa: CASSPVLVPNIQYF
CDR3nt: TGTGCCAGCAGTCCTGTACTAGTTCCAAACATTCAGTACTTC

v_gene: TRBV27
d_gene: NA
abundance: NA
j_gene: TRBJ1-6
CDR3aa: CASSRVRASPLHF
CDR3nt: TGTGCCAGCAGCCGCGTGCGGGCTTCACCCCTCCACTTT

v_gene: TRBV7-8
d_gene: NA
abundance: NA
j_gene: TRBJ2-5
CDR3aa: CASSLDRAQETQYF
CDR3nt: TGTGCCAGCAGCTTAGACAGGGCTCAAGAGACCCAGTACTTC

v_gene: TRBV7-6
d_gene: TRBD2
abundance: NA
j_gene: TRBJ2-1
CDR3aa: CASSLATGLFNNEQFF
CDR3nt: TGTGCCAGCAGCTTAGCCACGGGACTATTTAACAATGAGCAGTTCTTC

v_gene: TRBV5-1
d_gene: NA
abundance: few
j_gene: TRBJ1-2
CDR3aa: CASSQTGEVDYGYTF
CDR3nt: TGCGCCAGCAGCCAGACAGGTGAAGTTGACTATGGCTACACCTTC

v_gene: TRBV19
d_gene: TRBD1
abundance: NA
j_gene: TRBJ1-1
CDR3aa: CASTLDRANEAFF
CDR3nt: TGTGCCAGTACCCTCGACAGGGCGAATGAAGCTTTCTTT

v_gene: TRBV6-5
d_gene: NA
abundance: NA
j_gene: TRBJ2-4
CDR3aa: CASSPLAAENIQYF
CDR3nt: TGTGCCAGCAGTCCCCTCGCGGCGGAAAACATTCAGTACTTC

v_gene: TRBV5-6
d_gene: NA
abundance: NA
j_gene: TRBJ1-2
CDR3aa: CASSPGLPSNYGYTF
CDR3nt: TGTGCCAGCAGCCCAGGACTCCCCTCTAACTATGGCTACACCTTC

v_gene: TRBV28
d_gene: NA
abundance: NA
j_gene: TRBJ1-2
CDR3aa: CASSKDSLNYGYTF
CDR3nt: TGTGCCAGCAGTAAGGACAGTCTTAACTATGGCTACACCTTC

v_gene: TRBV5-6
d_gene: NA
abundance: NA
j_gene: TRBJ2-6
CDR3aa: CASSFGVSGANVLTF
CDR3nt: TGTGCCAGCAGCTTCGGGGTCTCTGGGGCCAACGTCCTGACTTTC

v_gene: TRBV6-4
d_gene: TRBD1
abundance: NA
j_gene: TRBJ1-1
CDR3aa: CASSVQTGVEAFF
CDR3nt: TGTGCCAGCAGTGTACAGACAGGGGTTGAAGCTTTCTTT

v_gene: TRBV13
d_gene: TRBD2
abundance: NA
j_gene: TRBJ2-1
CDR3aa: CASSSTSVWFF
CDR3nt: TGTGCCAGCAGCTCTACTAGCGTATGGTTCTTC

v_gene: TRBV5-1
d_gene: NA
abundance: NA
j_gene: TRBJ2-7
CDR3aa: CASRKDSYEQYF
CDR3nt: TGCGCCAGCAGGAAAGACAGCTACGAGCAGTACTTC

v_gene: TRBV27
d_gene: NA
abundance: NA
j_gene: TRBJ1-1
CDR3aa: CASSLMGSTEAFF
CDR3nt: TGTGCCAGCAGTTTAATGGGGAGCACTGAAGCTTTCTTT

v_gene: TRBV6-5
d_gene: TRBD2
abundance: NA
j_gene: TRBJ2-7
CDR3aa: CASKASGRISYEQYF
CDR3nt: TGTGCCAGCAAGGCTAGCGGGAGGATATCCTACGAGCAGTACTTC

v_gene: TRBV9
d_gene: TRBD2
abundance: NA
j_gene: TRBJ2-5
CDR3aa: CASSAGLAGGPETQYF
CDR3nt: TGTGCCAGCAGCGCCGGACTAGCGGGAGGCCCCGAGACCCAGTACTTC

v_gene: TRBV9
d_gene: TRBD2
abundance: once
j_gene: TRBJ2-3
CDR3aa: CASSVGLAGVDTQYF
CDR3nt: TGTGCCAGCAGCGTAGGGCTAGCGGGAGTAGATACGCAGTATTTT

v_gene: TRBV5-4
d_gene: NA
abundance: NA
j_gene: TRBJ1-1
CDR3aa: CASSPTGTLNTEAFF
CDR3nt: TGTGCCAGCAGCCCGACCGGGACACTGAACACTGAAGCTTTCTTT

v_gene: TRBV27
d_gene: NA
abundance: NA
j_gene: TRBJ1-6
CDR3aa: CASRTANSPLHF
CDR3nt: TGTGCCAGCAGGACTGCGAATTCACCCCTCCACTTT

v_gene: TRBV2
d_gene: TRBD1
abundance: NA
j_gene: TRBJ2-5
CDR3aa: CASSWDRAQETQYF
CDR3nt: TGTGCCAGCAGCTGGGACAGGGCCCAAGAGACCCAGTACTTC

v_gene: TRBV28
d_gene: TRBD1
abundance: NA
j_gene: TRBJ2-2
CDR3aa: CASSLLSGTGGYTGELFF
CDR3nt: TGTGCCAGCAGTTTACTCTCCGGGACAGGGGGATACACCGGGGAGCTGTTTTTT

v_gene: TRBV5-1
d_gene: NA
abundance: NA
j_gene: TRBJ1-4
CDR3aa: CASSSKSPIPRRNEKLFF
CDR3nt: TGCGCCAGCAGCTCCAAAAGTCCTATCCCCCGAAGAAATGAAAAACTGTTTTTT

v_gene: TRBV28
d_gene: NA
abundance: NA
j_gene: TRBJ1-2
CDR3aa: CASLGSRGTYGYTF
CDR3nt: TGTGCCAGCCTTGGGAGCAGGGGAACCTATGGCTACACCTTC

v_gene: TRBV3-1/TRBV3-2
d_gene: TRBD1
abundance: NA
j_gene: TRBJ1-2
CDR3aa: CASSQGQGTLGYTF
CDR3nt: TGTGCCAGCAGCCAAGGACAGGGGACACTTGGCTACACCTTC

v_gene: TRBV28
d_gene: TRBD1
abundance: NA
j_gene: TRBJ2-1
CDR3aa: CASSLTGGEQFF
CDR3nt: TGTGCCAGCAGTTTAACAGGGGGCGAGCAGTTCTTC

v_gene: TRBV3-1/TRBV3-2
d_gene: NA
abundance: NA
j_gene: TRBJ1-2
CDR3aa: CASSQDSYGYTF
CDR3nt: TGTGCCAGCAGCCAAGACAGCTATGGCTACACCTTC

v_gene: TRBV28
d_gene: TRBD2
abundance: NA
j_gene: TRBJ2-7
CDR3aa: CASSLTSGESYEQYF
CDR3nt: TGTGCCAGCAGTTTAACTAGCGGGGAGTCCTACGAGCAGTACTTC

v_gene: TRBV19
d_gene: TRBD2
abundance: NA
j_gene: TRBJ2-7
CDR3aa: CATGGGRSYEQYF
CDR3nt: TGTGCCACCGGGGGGGGACGGTCCTACGAGCAGTACTTC